Following are 31 T cell receptor beta chains from one sample sequenced in a study of T-cell memory formation after mild COVID-19. TCRdb used MiXCR to reprocess the 5' RACE reads, holding one entry per CDR3 protein. The sample lists approximately 560,000 distinct CDR3 sequences; around a sixth were seen once. The sample was PBMCs or a T cell subset sorted from them (not recorded which). Receptors were obtained from an adult woman who had mild COVID-19 (a few samples of this study predate the infection). Cell type and time point are not known.

This sequence joins TRBV29-1 and TRBJ2-7; 10 bases are a match to TRBD1. Per germline, CDR1 SQVTM and CDR2 ANQGSEA. V dropped 3 bases and J dropped 6; count of bases not matched to a gene: 8. The CDR3 is made up of 14 amino acids. CDR3 nucleotide sequence: TGCAGCGTTGACTTAGGGGACAGGGGTCCCGAGCAGTACTTC. It is translated as CSVDLGDRGPEQYF.

The CDR3 region is CASSEGVAGIEAEQFF. Written as DNA, the CDR3 is TGTGCCAGCAGCGAAGGGGTGGCAGGGATCGAGGCTGAGCAGTTCTTC. The chain uses TRBV7-9 and TRBJ2-1; D is possibly TRBD1 (5 bases). The CDR3 covers 16 residues. The germline V and J ends were trimmed by 5 bases and 9 bases, with 23 bases remaining between them. The germline V gene encodes CDR1 SEHNR and CDR2 FQNEAQ (reference sequence).

This clonotype occurred many times. The V call is TRBV4-1, the J call TRBJ2-3; D might be TRBD2 (5 bases). The V and J ends lost 1 base and 0 bases respectively, with 8 bases between them. Germline V CDR1 and CDR2: MGHRA, YSYEKL. The length of the CDR3 is 15 residues. The CDR3, as DNA: TGCGCCAGCAGCCAAGGCCTAGCTAGCACAGATACGCAGTATTTT. Translated: CASSQGLASTDTQYF.

The gene calls are TRBV12-3 or TRBV12-4 and TRBJ2-5; 7 bases map to TRBD2. This CDR3 comprises 12 residues. V shed 8 bases, J shed 2 bases, and the junction held 2 bases outside the gene matches. CDR3 residues: CASGGGQETQYF. In DNA, the CDR3 is TGTGCCAGCGGGGGGGGGCAAGAGACCCAGTACTTC.

This clonotype was seen a handful of times. The rearrangement uses TRBV3-1 and TRBJ2-1; 11 positions match TRBD2. The junction had 5 bases not matched to a gene; V was cut back by 3 bases and J by 7 bases. Germline lookup yields CDR1 LGHDT and CDR2 YNNKEL (reference sequence). The CDR3 sequence is 15 residues long. CDR3 loop: CASSHGLAGGNEQFF. The CDR3 coding sequence is TGTGCCAGCAGCCACGGACTAGCGGGCGGGAATGAGCAGTTCTTC.

This clonotype was seen more than once but under ten times. This rearrangement joins TRBV5-1 to TRBJ1-5; TRBD1 matches 9 bases. The CDR3 consists of 14 residues. CDR1 and CDR2 from the germline V gene are SGHRS and YFSETQ. V trimming: 1 base; J trimming: 5 bases; junction bases outside the gene matches: 1. The CDR3 sequence: CASSLTGGDQPQHF. The CDR3 nucleotides are TGCGCCAGCAGCTTGACAGGGGGCGATCAGCCCCAGCATTTT.

Only a few counts were recorded for this clonotype. The chain couples TRBV12-3 or TRBV12-4 to TRBJ2-1; 7 nucleotides agree with TRBD2. The CDR3 runs to 17 residues. Germline trimming cut 2 bases from V and 2 bases from J; bases unmatched to any gene: 9. CDR3 amino acids: CASSLFSGGSPYNEQFF. For the CDR3, the DNA is TGTGCCAGCAGTTTATTTAGCGGCGGGAGCCCCTACAATGAGCAGTTCTTC.

This clonotype has just one count. This chain links TRBV24-1 with TRBJ2-2; possibly TRBD1 for D (6 bases). This CDR3 is built from 15 residues. The germline V gene encodes CDR1 KGHDR and CDR2 SFDVKD. Deletions cut 3 bases from V and 1 base from J, with 8 bases between. CDR3 amino acids: CATSDRDMNTGELFF. In nucleotides, the CDR3 is TGTGCCACCAGTGATAGGGACATGAACACCGGGGAGCTGTTTTTT.

The table lists this clonotype with a few counts. The chain carries TRBV9 and TRBJ2-7; a weak D match, TRBD1 (6 bases). From germline, CDR1 is SGDLS and CDR2 YYNGEE. This CDR3 is built from 14 residues. The V gene lost 0 bases and the J gene lost 5 bases, with 12 bases spanning the gap. This CDR3 is CASSVEQGVDEQYF. For the CDR3, the DNA is TGTGCCAGCAGCGTAGAACAGGGAGTCGACGAGCAGTACTTC.

The chain couples TRBV5-1 to TRBJ2-3; 14 bases line up with TRBD2. This CDR3 spans 17 amino acids. CDR1 and CDR2 (germline): SGHRS, YFSETQ. Trimming at V came to 3 bases and at J to 2 bases, leaving 5 bases not matched to a gene. The CDR3 DNA sequence: TGCGCCAGCAGCTGGGGGACTAGCGGGGGTCCCACAGATACGCAGTATTTT. This codes for CASSWGTSGGPTDTQYF.

This sequence joins TRBV3-1 and TRBJ1-2; D unresolved. The CDR3 runs 15 residues. Germline loops: CDR1 LGHDT, CDR2 YNNKEL (reference sequence). Trimming took off 4 bases at V and 4 bases at J, with 16 bases between the two ends. This CDR3 reads CASSPPAVGRYGYTF. The CDR3 DNA reads TGTGCCAGCAGCCCGCCGGCGGTTGGTCGCTATGGCTACACCTTC.

In this sample, this clonotype turned up a few times. This rearrangement joins TRBV27 to TRBJ2-1, with 12 bases fitting TRBD2. Germline V gene lookup returns CDR1 MNHEY and CDR2 SMNVEV (reference sequence). The length of the CDR3 is 18 residues. V shed 4 bases and J 7 bases; nucleotides not matched to a gene: 14. CDR3 coding DNA: TGTGCCAGCAGTTGGGCGATCCCTAGCGGGGGGGCCTTTAATGAGCAGTTCTTC. Translation: CASSWAIPSGGAFNEQFF.

J is TRBJ2-6 and V is TRBV20-1; D is unresolved. The V end lost 3 bases, the J end lost 0 bases, and 6 bases lay between the germline ends. The CDR3 runs 14 residues. Per germline, CDR1 DFQATT and CDR2 SNEGSKA (reference sequence). CDR3 loop: CSASRVSGANVLTF. The CDR3 DNA follows: TGCAGTGCTAGCCGGGTCTCTGGGGCCAACGTCCTGACTTTC.

The table lists this clonotype with a few counts. This chain links TRBV10-3 with TRBJ2-7; the match to TRBD2 covers 7 bases. Looked up from germline, CDR1 is ENHRY and CDR2 is SYGVKD. This CDR3 comprises 14 residues. J was trimmed by 5 bases and V by 0 bases; bases with no gene match: 4. The DNA for the CDR3 is TGTGCCATCAGTGAGTCGGGGGGGGTCCACGAGCAGTACTTC. It translates to CAISESGGVHEQYF.

The rearrangement links TRBV4-3 to TRBJ2-5; TRBD1 aligns across 9 bases. The CDR3 runs 16 residues. J lost 5 bases, V lost 0 bases, and 7 bases had no gene match. CDR1 and CDR2 (germline): LGHNA, YSLEER. The CDR3: CASSQEGTGLRETQYF. The CDR3 DNA reads TGCGCCAGCAGCCAAGAAGGGACAGGGTTGAGGGAGACCCAGTACTTC.

This clonotype was observed a handful of times. This chain connects TRBV6-4 to TRBJ2-3, with TRBD1 matching over 7 bases. Germline lookup yields CDR1 MRHNA and CDR2 SNTAGT. CDR3 length: 18 amino acids. V was pared by 6 bases and J by 0 bases, with 15 bases of the junction left unmatched. CDR3 loop: CASSVGTADVPSTDTQYF. As DNA, the CDR3 is TGTGCCAGCAGCGTCGGGACAGCCGACGTACCTAGCACAGATACGCAGTATTTT.

The chain uses TRBV12-3 or TRBV12-4 and TRBJ2-7; D remains ambiguous. The CDR3 is 13 residues long. The V and J ends lost 7 bases and 4 bases respectively, with 14 bases between them. The CDR3 protein is CASTRRPLYEQYF. CDR3 nucleotides: TGTGCCAGCACCCGACGACCCCTTTACGAGCAGTACTTC.

The gene calls are TRBV12-3 or TRBV12-4 and TRBJ1-2; 10 bases fit TRBD1. V lost 5 bases, J lost 6 bases, and 6 bases stayed unmatched. The CDR3 length is 14 residues. This CDR3 reads CASSRDRGRDGYTF. In DNA form, the CDR3 reads TGTGCCAGCAGTAGAGACAGGGGGCGTGATGGCTACACCTTC.

This clonotype was detected only a few times. This chain uses TRBV12-3 or TRBV12-4 with TRBJ1-2, with 7 nucleotides matching TRBD1. This CDR3 comprises 13 residues. The V segment lost 6 bases and the J segment 5 bases; nucleotides outside the gene matches: 6. DNA of the CDR3: TGTGCCAGCAGGGGACAGTTTCCTTATGGCTACACCTTC. This gives the protein CASRGQFPYGYTF.

The V and J genes are TRBV6-1 and TRBJ1-2; TRBD1 matches 7 bases. Germline V lookup: CDR1 MNHNS, CDR2 SASEGT. V was pared by 4 bases and J by 0 bases, with 11 bases of the junction left unmatched. This CDR3 comprises 17 residues. CDR3 amino acids: CASSGPDRRQSNYGYTF. CDR3 DNA sequence: TGTGCCAGCAGTGGGCCGGACAGGCGCCAATCTAACTATGGCTACACCTTC.

There are a few counts of this clonotype. The chain employs TRBV20-1 and TRBJ1-1; weak D call: TRBD1 (6 bases). The CDR3 spans 14 residues. V lost 2 bases and J 5 bases, leaving 15 bases between the germline ends. Per germline, CDR1 DFQATT and CDR2 SNEGSKA (reference sequence). CDR3 DNA sequence: TGCAGTGCTAGATCGGGGGGCGGTTGGACTGAAGCTTTCTTT. The encoded protein is CSARSGGGWTEAFF.

V is TRBV24-1 and J is TRBJ2-1; 12 nucleotides line up with TRBD1. V shed 4 bases and J 12 bases; nucleotides not matched to a gene: 9. The CDR3 sequence is 15 residues long. Germline V lookup: CDR1 KGHDR, CDR2 SFDVKD. The CDR3: CATSEPGTGGVGQFF. CDR3 sequence (DNA): TGTGCCACCAGTGAACCCGGGACAGGGGGCGTTGGGCAGTTCTTC.

The rearrangement links TRBV5-1 to TRBJ2-5; D might be TRBD1 (5 bases). The CDR3 is made up of 15 amino acids. CDR1 and CDR2 (germline): SGHRS, YFSETQ. V was cut by 0 bases and J by 3 bases, with 12 bases left in between. The CDR3 is CASSLAMGREETQYF. The CDR3, as DNA: TGCGCCAGCAGCTTGGCCATGGGGCGAGAAGAGACCCAGTACTTC.

This clonotype was observed a handful of times. The chain carries TRBV20-1 and TRBJ1-6, with a weak D call TRBD1 (6 bases). This CDR3 spans 16 amino acids. V shed 1 base and J shed 4 bases, with 14 bases lying between them. Germline CDR1 is DFQATT and CDR2 is SNEGSKA (reference sequence). The CDR3 is CSARAGGQYYNSPLHF. CDR3 DNA sequence: TGCAGTGCTAGAGCGGGTGGACAGTATTATAATTCACCCCTCCACTTT.

This clonotype was detected a few times. V and J are TRBV30 and TRBJ1-3, with unresolved D. V gave up 3 bases and J gave up 0 bases, with 3 bases separating them. Germline loops: CDR1 GTSNPN, CDR2 SVGIG (reference sequence). There are 12 residues in the CDR3. CDR3 residues: CAWSGSGNTIYF. The CDR3, as DNA: TGTGCCTGGAGCGGCTCTGGAAACACCATATATTTT.

The rearrangement uses TRBV5-5 and TRBJ2-7; D not resolved. Germline V gene sequence: CDR1 SGHKS, CDR2 YYEKEE (reference sequence). The CDR3 covers 16 residues. Trimming left V 4 bases short and J 7 bases short, with 24 bases between. The DNA for the CDR3 is TGTGCCAGCAGCCCAGTTTCCGGGCAAAGGTTGAGGGAGCAGTACTTC. Translating it yields CASSPVSGQRLREQYF.

The chain has TRBV7-2 and TRBJ2-7; maybe TRBD2 (6 bases). The CDR3 sequence is 15 residues long. CDR1 is SGHTA and CDR2 is FQGNSA in the germline V gene. Trimming took 5 bases from V and 3 from J, leaving 17 bases between them. The CDR3 DNA is TGTGCCAGCAGCCCCATGGAGGGAGCAGGCTACGAGCAGTACTTC. Its translation: CASSPMEGAGYEQYF.

This clonotype appeared a few times. The chain uses TRBV5-1 and TRBJ1-6; 8 nucleotides line up with TRBD1. CDR3 length: 17 amino acids. Germline trimming cut 0 bases from V and 7 bases from J; bases unmatched to any gene: 9. Germline CDR1 SGHRS, CDR2 YFSETQ. The CDR3, as DNA: TGCGCCAGCAGCTTGGGACTGACAGGGGTTAAAAATTCACCCCTCCACTTT. Protein: CASSLGLTGVKNSPLHF.

The chain couples TRBV9 to TRBJ2-3, with D hard to call. This CDR3 comprises 14 residues. Germline loops: CDR1 SGDLS, CDR2 YYNGEE. V gave up 3 bases and J gave up 5 bases, with 13 bases separating them. As DNA, the CDR3 is TGTGCCAGCAGCGGCGCCCAAGGTGGAGATACGCAGTATTTT. Protein sequence: CASSGAQGGDTQYF.

The V and J genes are TRBV25-1 and TRBJ2-5; 9 bases agree with TRBD1. The germline V gene has CDR1 MGHDK and CDR2 SYGVNS. This CDR3 is 13 amino acids long. V was clipped by 8 bases and J by 9 bases; unmatched bases: 10. In DNA, the CDR3 is TGTGCCAGCCGACCGGGACAGGGTCCTGCCCAGTACTTC. Protein: CASRPGQGPAQYF.

V usage is TRBV27 and J usage is TRBJ2-7; a weak D match, TRBD1 (6 bases). Trimming cost V 1 base and J 2 bases, with 12 bases left between them. CDR1 is MNHEY and CDR2 is SMNVEV in the germline V gene (reference sequence). This CDR3 region has 15 residues. CDR3 nucleotides: TGTGCCAGCAGTTTATACGAGACAGGAACCTACGAGCAGTACTTC. Its translation is CASSLYETGTYEQYF.